The 31 T cell receptor beta chains in this list originate from one sample, sequenced in a study of cytomegalovirus exposure and HLA in healthy donors. A multiplex PCR was run with 60 Vbeta primers and 13 Jbeta primers. Generated by immunoSEQ multiplex PCR, the TCRdb table keeps only in-frame clones and is missing some. This sample has about 200,000 clones, with around 75% found just once. Material: PBMCs. The source is a woman under 40 in good health and CMV-seronegative.

The CDR3 loop reads CASSPNSGETQYF. CDR3 sequence (DNA): TGTGCCAGCAGCCCCAACTCGGGGGAGACCCAGTACTTC. The V call is TRBV7-8, the J call TRBJ2-5; a weak D match, TRBD2 (5 bases). Germline V gives CDR1 SGHVS, CDR2 FQNEAQ. The CDR3 length is 13 residues. V dropped 5 bases and J dropped 5 bases, with 12 bases sitting between them.

The rearrangement joins TRBV27 to TRBJ1-2; 7 bases match TRBD1. V trimming: 5 bases; J trimming: 2 bases; junction bases outside the gene matches: 11. This CDR3 is 16 amino acids long. Germline V gene lookup returns CDR1 MNHEY and CDR2 SMNVEV (reference sequence). The CDR3: CASSPQTSGGNYGYTF. CDR3 DNA: TGTGCCAGCAGTCCTCAGACATCAGGGGGAAACTATGGCTACACCTTC.

The chain carries TRBV7-3 and TRBJ2-3; D not resolved. This CDR3 has 14 residues. The V gene's germline CDR1 is SGHTA and CDR2 FQGTGA. Trimming took off 2 bases at V and 2 bases at J, with 8 bases between the two ends. CDR3 protein: CASSLDSITDTQYF. Here the CDR3 DNA reads TGTGCCAGCAGCTTAGACTCCATCACAGATACGCAGTATTTT.

Only a few counts were recorded for this clone. The chain combines TRBV2 with TRBJ1-5; D is perhaps TRBD1 (5 bases). V shed 7 bases and J shed 3 bases, with 10 bases lying between them. This CDR3 is 13 amino acids long. The germline gives CDR1 SNHLY, CDR2 FYNNEI. This chain's CDR3 is CASTRQYNQPQHF. The CDR3 DNA reads TGTGCCAGCACCAGACAGTACAATCAGCCCCAGCATTTT. Supplemented by reference TRBV2 and TRBJ1-5, the full variable domain reads EPEVTQTPSHQVTQMGQEVILRCVPISNHLYFYWYRQILGQKVEFLVSFYNNEISEKSEIFDDQFSVERPDGSNFTLKIRSTKLEDSAMYFCASTRQYNQPQHFGDGTRLSIL.

The rearrangement uses TRBV25-1 and TRBJ1-5; D perhaps matches TRBD1 (5 bases). Trimming shortened V by 2 bases and J by 2 bases, and 16 bases separated the two germline ends. The germline gives CDR1 MGHDK, CDR2 SYGVNS. This CDR3 spans 17 amino acids. The CDR3 region is CASSERRGDGGNQPQHF. As DNA, the CDR3 is TGTGCCAGCAGTGAACGGCGGGGGGATGGAGGCAATCAGCCCCAGCATTTT.

V and J are TRBV15 and TRBJ2-7; 7 bases agree with TRBD1. V was pared by 0 bases and J by 3 bases, with 5 bases of the junction left unmatched. This CDR3 comprises 15 residues. Looked up from germline, CDR1 is LNHNV and CDR2 is YYDKDF (reference sequence). This chain's CDR3 is CATSRDTTGFYEQYF. The CDR3 nucleotides read TGTGCCACCAGCAGAGATACGACAGGGTTCTACGAGCAGTACTTC. The entire variable domain, with the rest obtained from reference TRBV15 and TRBJ2-7, is as follows: DAMVIQNPRYQVTQFGKPVTLSCSQTLNHNVMYWYQQKSSQAPKLLFHYYDKDFNNEADTPDNFQSRRPNTSFCFLDIRSPGLGDTAMYLCATSRDTTGFYEQYFGPGTRLTVT.

This clone has only one observation. The chain recombines TRBV5-8 with TRBJ1-1, with D unresolved. The ends were cut back, 1 base at V and 0 bases at J, with 10 bases in the middle. CDR1 and CDR2 from the germline V gene are SGHTS and YDEGEE. The CDR3 is 15 amino acids. The CDR3 is CASSLLVTLNTEAFF. For the CDR3, the DNA is TGTGCCAGCAGCTTGCTAGTCACCTTGAACACTGAAGCTTTCTTT.

The chain links TRBV7-2 to TRBJ2-7; D gene ambiguous. V was trimmed by 1 base and J by 0 bases, leaving 7 bases between them. Germline values: CDR1 SGHTA, CDR2 FQGNSA. CDR3 length: 14 amino acids. The CDR3 nucleotides are TGTGCCAGCAGCTTAGAAGCGTACTCCTACGAGCAGTACTTC. Protein product: CASSLEAYSYEQYF.

This chain connects TRBV5-1 to TRBJ2-5; maybe TRBD2 (6 bases). Trimming shortened V by 4 bases and J by 0 bases, and 16 bases separated the two germline ends. CDR1 and CDR2 from the germline V gene are SGHRS and YFSETQ. CDR3 length: 16 amino acids. The CDR3 bases are TGCGCCAGCAGCGTAGGAGCGGGCGCGTACCAAGAGACCCAGTACTTC. Protein: CASSVGAGAYQETQYF.

The genes are TRBV6-5 and TRBJ1-1, with a tentative D call TRBD1 (5 bases). The germline CDR1 and CDR2 sequences are MNHEY and SVGAGI. The CDR3 covers 15 residues. V lost 8 bases and J 1 base, leaving 17 bases between the germline ends. CDR3 in DNA: TGTGCCAGCGGAGGCCAGGGACTCCCGAACACTGAAGCTTTCTTT. It is translated as CASGGQGLPNTEAFF.

The chain has TRBV18 and TRBJ2-1; 9 nucleotides agree with TRBD1. The ends lost 3 bases at V and 2 bases at J; junction bases unmatched: 2. The germline V gene encodes CDR1 KGHSH and CDR2 LQKENI. This CDR3 is built from 15 residues. CDR3 protein: CASSPGQGTYNEQFF. The DNA of the CDR3 is TGTGCCAGCTCACCGGGACAGGGAACCTACAATGAGCAGTTCTTC.

The chain uses TRBV30 and TRBJ2-1; the match to TRBD2 covers 8 bases. The CDR3 has 14 residues. The J segment lost 4 bases and the V segment lost 1 base, leaving 3 bases of the junction unmatched. The germline V gene has CDR1 GTSNPN and CDR2 SVGIG (reference sequence). CDR3 sequence (DNA): TGTGCCTGGAGTGGACTAGCGAGTTACAATGAGCAGTTCTTC. This gives the protein CAWSGLASYNEQFF.

The chain employs TRBV4-1 and TRBJ1-1; D gene unclear. V lost 4 bases and J lost 7, with 10 bases in between. Germline-derived CDR1 and CDR2 are MGHRA and YSYEKL. The CDR3 covers 12 residues. CDR3 in DNA: TGCGCCAGCAGCCCTAACCATAGTGAAGCTTTCTTT. Translation: CASSPNHSEAFF.

The rearrangement uses TRBV4-1 and TRBJ1-5; D is uncertain. Germline V gene sequence: CDR1 MGHRA, CDR2 YSYEKL. This CDR3 is built from 15 residues. V lost 2 bases to trimming and J lost 0 bases, with 8 bases between them. The CDR3 is CASSQTYYSNQPQHF. DNA of the CDR3: TGCGCCAGCAGCCAAACCTACTATAGCAATCAGCCCCAGCATTTT.

This clone was recorded a few times. The rearrangement uses TRBV2 and TRBJ2-7; 9 positions agree with TRBD1. Trimming at V came to 7 bases and at J to 6 bases, leaving 10 bases not matched to a gene. Germline CDR1 is SNHLY and CDR2 is FYNNEI. There are 14 residues in the CDR3. The CDR3 nucleotides are TGTGCCAGCAAGCGCGGGGACAGGGTGGCCGAGCAGTACTTC. As protein: CASKRGDRVAEQYF.

This clone was seen a handful of times. The chain is built from TRBV6-5 and TRBJ1-1; D possibly corresponds to TRBD1 (6 bases). CDR3 length: 15 residues. Germline V gene sequence: CDR1 MNHEY, CDR2 SVGAGI. Trimming pared 5 bases from V and 5 bases from J, leaving 18 bases between. CDR3 amino acids: CASSPPDRGKTEAFF. The CDR3 bases are TGTGCCAGCAGTCCGCCAGATAGGGGGAAAACTGAAGCTTTCTTT.

V is TRBV5-4 and J is TRBJ2-7, with D uncertain. The V gene's germline CDR1 is SGHNT and CDR2 YYREEE (reference sequence). Trimming stripped 0 bases from V and 2 bases from J, with 9 bases between. The CDR3 has 14 amino acids. As DNA, the CDR3 is TGTGCCAGCAGCTTGGAAGCTACCCCCTACGAGCAGTACTTC. Its protein is CASSLEATPYEQYF. The full variable domain, rest sourced from reference TRBV5-4 and TRBJ2-7, is ETGVTQSPTHLIKTRGQQVTLRCSSQSGHNTVSWYQQALGQGPQFIFQYYREEENGRGNFPPRFSGLQFPNYSSELNVNALELDDSALYLCASSLEATPYEQYFGPGTRLTVT.

The chain uses TRBV5-1 and TRBJ2-3; 10 bases are shared with TRBD2. This CDR3 region has 16 residues. Trimming took 0 bases from V and 4 from J; bases not matched to a gene: 5. Per germline, CDR1 SGHRS and CDR2 YFSETQ. CDR3 region: CASSLGRTSGSDTQYF. CDR3 bases: TGCGCCAGCAGCTTGGGACGGACTAGCGGATCAGATACGCAGTATTTT.

The rearrangement uses TRBV2 and TRBJ2-7; the match to TRBD1 covers 8 bases. This CDR3 spans 13 amino acids. Germline CDR1 and CDR2: SNHLY and FYNNEI. The V and J ends lost 9 bases and 7 bases, in that order; junction bases with no gene match: 11. The CDR3 protein is CASTGQGVGEQYF. CDR3 nucleotides: TGTGCCAGTACCGGACAGGGAGTTGGAGAGCAGTACTTC.

About this clone itself: The junction shows a germline mismatch at one end, possibly a read error. The CDR3 sequence: CASSINGEPYNEQFF. In DNA, the CDR3 is TGTGCTAGTAGTATAAATGGGGAGCCTTACAATGAGCAGTTCTTC. V is TRBV19 and J is TRBJ2-1, with a possible D match to TRBD2 (5 bases). This CDR3 has 15 residues. Looked up from germline, CDR1 is LNHDA and CDR2 is SQIVND (reference sequence).

The J gene is TRBJ1-4, the V gene TRBV6-1, with 7 bases identical to TRBD1. CDR1 MNHNS and CDR2 SASEGT come from the germline V gene. The ends lost 6 bases at V and 2 bases at J; junction bases unmatched: 3. The CDR3 contains 14 residues. The CDR3 DNA reads TGTGCCAGCAGGGTGGACAGGACTAATGAAAAACTGTTTTTT. This translates into CASRVDRTNEKLFF.

This chain links TRBV7-7 with TRBJ2-5; D unclear. The CDR3 sequence is 13 residues long. With 2 bases removed from V and 1 base from J, the gap between germline ends came to 5 bases. Germline CDR1 and CDR2: SSHAT and FNYEAQ (reference sequence). The CDR3, as DNA: TGTGCCAGCAGCTTATCTTCCCAAGAGACCCAGTACTTC. Its translation is CASSLSSQETQYF.

This chain links TRBV6-5 with TRBJ2-5; D unclear. The V gene's germline CDR1 is MNHEY and CDR2 SVGAGI. V was shortened by 4 bases and J by 3 bases, with 9 bases between the two germline ends. The CDR3 sequence is 13 residues long. In DNA, the CDR3 is TGTGCCAGCAGTTTCGGTGGAGAAGAGACCCAGTACTTC. This gives the protein CASSFGGEETQYF.

This clone came up many times. V gene TRBV6-1 combines with J gene TRBJ2-3; the D gene is possibly TRBD1 (6 bases). The V gene's germline CDR1 is MNHNS and CDR2 SASEGT. CDR3 length: 15 amino acids. The V gene lost 3 bases and the J gene lost 1 base, with 11 bases spanning the gap. CDR3 DNA sequence: TGTGCCAGCAGTGAGGGGGCCGTAGGCACAGATACGCAGTATTTT. Translation gives CASSEGAVGTDTQYF.

The V and J genes are TRBV15 and TRBJ1-5; possible D gene TRBD1, 6 bases. The CDR3 spans 15 residues. V lost 5 bases and J lost 3, with 14 bases in between. The germline CDR1 and CDR2 sequences are LNHNV and YYDKDF (reference sequence). CDR3 region: CATSPRGRVNQPQHF. CDR3 bases: TGTGCCACCAGCCCCAGGGGCAGGGTCAATCAGCCCCAGCATTTT.

This chain joins TRBV7-2 and TRBJ2-5, with D tentatively TRBD2 (5 bases). Germline CDR1 and CDR2: SGHTA and FQGNSA. This CDR3 is built from 14 residues. The ends were cut back, 2 bases at V and 2 bases at J, with 9 bases in the middle. In nucleotides, the CDR3 is TGTGCCAGCAGCTTACAGCGGCTACAAGAGACCCAGTACTTC. Translation: CASSLQRLQETQYF.

This chain uses TRBV18 with TRBJ2-3; 12 bases map to TRBD2. This CDR3 is built from 16 residues. Germline V gene lookup returns CDR1 KGHSH and CDR2 LQKENI. Trimming at V came to 4 bases and at J to 4 bases, leaving 6 bases not matched to a gene. The CDR3 sequence is CASSRSTSGGPDTQYF. CDR3 bases: TGTGCCAGCTCACGATCGACTAGCGGGGGTCCAGATACGCAGTATTTT.

This sequence joins TRBV10-2 and TRBJ2-3, with no clear D. CDR1 and CDR2 (germline): WSHSY, SAAADI. Trimming shortened V by 6 bases and J by 0 bases, and 16 bases separated the two germline ends. This CDR3 is 16 amino acids long. The CDR3 nucleotides are TGCGCCAGCAGGGCCGGGTTGATAACTAGCACAGATACGCAGTATTTT. As protein: CASRAGLITSTDTQYF.

This clone was found a few times. This chain connects TRBV7-9 to TRBJ2-7; 10 bases agree with TRBD1. The J segment lost 7 bases and the V segment lost 1 base, leaving 7 bases of the junction unmatched. Germline V CDR1 and CDR2: SEHNR, FQNEAQ (reference sequence). The CDR3 covers 15 residues. Written as DNA, the CDR3 is TGTGCCAGCAGCTTAGGGGACAGGGGCCTGTGGGAGCAGTACTTC. This encodes CASSLGDRGLWEQYF.

This clone was observed once. V usage is TRBV15 and J usage is TRBJ2-1, with 9 positions matching TRBD2. The CDR3 covers 16 residues. V lost 5 bases to trimming and J lost 1 base; unmatched junction nucleotides: 6. The germline CDR1 and CDR2 sequences are LNHNV and YYDKDF (reference sequence). The CDR3 coding sequence is TGTGCCACCAGCCTCAGCGGGAGGCCTTCCTACAATGAGCAGTTCTTC. Translating it yields CATSLSGRPSYNEQFF.

A remark on this clone: This same CDR3 is encoded by further DNA sequences in the sample. V is TRBV7-2 and J is TRBJ2-1; 10 nucleotides match TRBD2. Per the germline V gene, CDR1 is SGHTA and CDR2 is FQGNSA. This CDR3 contains 15 residues. V lost 4 bases and J lost 4; bases outside the gene matches: 4. The CDR3 DNA sequence: TGTGCCAGCAGCTATACTAGCGGGGCTTACAATGAGCAGTTCTTC. It codes for CASSYTSGAYNEQFF.